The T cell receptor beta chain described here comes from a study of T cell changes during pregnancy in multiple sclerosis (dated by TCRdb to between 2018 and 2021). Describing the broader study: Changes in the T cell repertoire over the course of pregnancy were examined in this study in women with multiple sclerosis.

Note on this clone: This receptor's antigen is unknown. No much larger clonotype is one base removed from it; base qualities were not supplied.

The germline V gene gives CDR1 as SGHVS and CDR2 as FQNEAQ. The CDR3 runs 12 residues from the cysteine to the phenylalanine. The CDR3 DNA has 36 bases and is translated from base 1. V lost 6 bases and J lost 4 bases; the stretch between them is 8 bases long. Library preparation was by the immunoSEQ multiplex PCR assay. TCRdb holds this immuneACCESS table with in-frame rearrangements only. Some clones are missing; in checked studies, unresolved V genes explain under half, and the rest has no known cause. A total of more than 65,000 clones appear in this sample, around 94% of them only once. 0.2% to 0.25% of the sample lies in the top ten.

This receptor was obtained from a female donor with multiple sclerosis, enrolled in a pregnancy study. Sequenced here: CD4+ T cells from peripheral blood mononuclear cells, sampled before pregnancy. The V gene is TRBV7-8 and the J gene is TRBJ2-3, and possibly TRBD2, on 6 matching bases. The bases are TGTGCCAGCAGTGGGACTCCAGATACGCAGTATTTT. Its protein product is CASSGTPDTQYF.